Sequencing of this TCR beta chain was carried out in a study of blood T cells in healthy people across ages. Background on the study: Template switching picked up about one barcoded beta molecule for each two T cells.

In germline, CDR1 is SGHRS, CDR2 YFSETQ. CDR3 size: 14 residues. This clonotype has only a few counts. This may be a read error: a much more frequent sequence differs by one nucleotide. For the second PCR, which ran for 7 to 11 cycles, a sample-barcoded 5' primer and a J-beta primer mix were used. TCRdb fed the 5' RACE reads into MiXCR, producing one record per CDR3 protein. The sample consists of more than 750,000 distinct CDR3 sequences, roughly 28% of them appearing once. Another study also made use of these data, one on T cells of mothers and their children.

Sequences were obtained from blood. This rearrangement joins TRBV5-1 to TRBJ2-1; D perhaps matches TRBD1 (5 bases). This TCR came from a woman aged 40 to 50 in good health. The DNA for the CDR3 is TGCGCCAGCAGACCAGGGATCTCCTACGATGAGCAGTTCTTC. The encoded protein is CASRPGISYDEQFF.